The 25 T cell receptor beta chains below come from one sample, sequenced in a study of blood T cells in healthy people across ages. Then a second PCR, running roughly 7 to 11 cycles, was carried out with a sample-barcoded 5' primer and a J-beta primer mix. TCRdb re-called the 5' RACE reads with MiXCR, one entry per CDR3 protein. This table has about 570,000 distinct CDR3 sequences, approximately 27% appearing once. Sequenced input: blood. These receptors were obtained from a woman aged 70-85 years in good health.

This clonotype was seen more than once but under ten times. The chain has TRBV12-3 or TRBV12-4 and TRBJ2-7, with TRBD2 matching 10 bases. The CDR3 has 14 residues. V shed 7 bases and J 0 bases; nucleotides not matched to a gene: 3. The DNA of the CDR3 is TGTGCCAGCACCCTAGCGGGGGCCTCCTACGAGCAGTACTTC. This gives the protein CASTLAGASYEQYF.

The V and J genes are TRBV7-2 and TRBJ2-7; 8 positions match TRBD2. CDR3 size: 17 residues. Trimming took 3 bases from V and 0 from J; bases not matched to a gene: 10. Germline CDR1 reads SGHTA; CDR2 reads FQGNSA. The CDR3, as DNA: TGTGCCAGCAGCTTGGATCGGGGGGGCTTCAGCTCCTACGAGCAGTACTTC. Translation gives CASSLDRGGFSSYEQYF.

The rearrangement joins TRBV7-2 to TRBJ1-5; D gene ambiguous. This CDR3 spans 14 amino acids. V lost 5 bases and J lost 2, with 10 bases in between. The germline V gene has CDR1 SGHTA and CDR2 FQGNSA. The CDR3 loop is CASSHGRGNQPQHF. For the CDR3, the DNA is TGTGCCAGCAGCCACGGACGGGGCAATCAGCCCCAGCATTTT.

This clonotype was counted between two and nine times. V gene TRBV7-2 combines with J gene TRBJ2-5; D might be TRBD2 (6 bases). The V gene's germline CDR1 is SGHTA and CDR2 FQGNSA. Trimming took 4 bases from V and 4 from J, leaving 7 bases between them. This CDR3 has 12 amino acids. The CDR3 is CASSSTRETQYF. The CDR3 nucleotides read TGTGCCAGCAGCTCGACTAGAGAGACCCAGTACTTC. Full variable domain (outside the CDR3, taken from reference TRBV7-2 and TRBJ2-5): GAGVSQSPSNKVTEKGKDVELRCDPISGHTALYWYRQSLGQGLEFLIYFQGNSAPDKSGLPSDRFSAERTGGSVSTLTIQRTQQEDSAVYLCASSSTRETQYFGPGTRLLVL.

This clonotype was observed many times. The rearrangement links TRBV4-3 to TRBJ2-5; 10 bases match TRBD2. The germline V gene encodes CDR1 LGHNA and CDR2 YSLEER. The CDR3 runs to 17 residues. V lost 1 base, J lost 3 bases, and 8 bases stayed unmatched. CDR3 DNA sequence: TGCGCCAGCAGCCAAGTAGTTAGCGGGGGGCAGGAAGAGACCCAGTACTTC. This sequence encodes CASSQVVSGGQEETQYF.

V is TRBV12-3 or TRBV12-4 and J is TRBJ1-2; D perhaps matches TRBD1 (6 bases). The V end was cut by 6 bases, the J end by 4 bases, with 18 bases between. The CDR3 loop spans 15 amino acids. The CDR3 DNA is TGTGCCAGCAGCAAGCAAATCGGACAGAGCTATGGCTACACCTTC. Amino acids: CASSKQIGQSYGYTF.

This chain links TRBV7-9 with TRBJ1-3; tentatively, D is TRBD1 (5 bases). V was trimmed by 4 bases and J by 8 bases, leaving 18 bases between them. This CDR3 region has 15 residues. The V gene's germline CDR1 is SEHNR and CDR2 FQNEAQ (reference sequence). The CDR3 sequence is CASSSDLFGGDTIYF. CDR3 sequence (DNA): TGTGCCAGCAGCTCAGATCTATTTGGGGGAGACACCATATATTTT.

This clonotype was counted ten times or more. Written as DNA, the CDR3 is TGTGCCAGCAGCCAGACTGCAACTAATGAAAAACTGTTTTTT. Protein sequence: CASSQTATNEKLFF. The chain couples TRBV7-9 to TRBJ1-4; D is ambiguous. The germline V gene encodes CDR1 SEHNR and CDR2 FQNEAQ (reference sequence). CDR3 length: 14 residues. V was clipped by 5 bases and J by 0 bases, with 7 bases between them. The whole variable domain, remainder taken from reference TRBV7-9 and TRBJ1-4, is DTGVSQNPRHKITKRGQNVTFRCDPISEHNRLYWYRQTLGQGPEFLTYFQNEAQLEKSRLLSDRFSAERPKGSFSTLEIQRTEQGDSAMYLCASSQTATNEKLFFGSGTQLSVL.

This clonotype was seen once. The chain couples TRBV5-1 to TRBJ2-5; the match to TRBD1 covers 7 bases. The CDR3 covers 15 residues. V trimming: 3 bases; J trimming: 2 bases; junction bases outside the gene matches: 7. Germline lookup yields CDR1 SGHRS and CDR2 YFSETQ. The CDR3 DNA reads TGCGCCAGCAGCTCCAGGGGGATTACGCAAGAGACCCAGTACTTC. It codes for CASSSRGITQETQYF.

The chain links TRBV7-2 to TRBJ1-6; possible D gene TRBD1, 6 bases. Trimming left V 6 bases short and J 6 bases short, with 12 bases between. Germline V gene sequence: CDR1 SGHTA, CDR2 FQGNSA. The CDR3 consists of 14 residues. The CDR3 region has the DNA TGTGCCAGCAGGATCGGGGGGCGTAATTCACCCCTCCACTTT. It translates to CASRIGGRNSPLHF.

This clonotype showed up just once. This chain links TRBV2 with TRBJ1-2; D is ambiguous. The CDR3 totals 13 residues. V was pared by 3 bases and J by 2 bases, with 7 bases between. The V gene's germline CDR1 is SNHLY and CDR2 FYNNEI. CDR3 region: CASSEMLNYGYTF. The CDR3 DNA reads as TGTGCCAGCAGTGAGATGTTGAACTATGGCTACACCTTC.

The chain recombines TRBV29-1 with TRBJ2-5; tentatively, D is TRBD2 (7 bases). V was pared by 7 bases and J by 3 bases, with 15 bases between. The germline CDR1 and CDR2 sequences are SQVTM and ANQGSEA. CDR3 length: 13 amino acids. The CDR3 DNA reads TGCAGCGCACGCCGGGGGGCTAAAGAGACCCAGTACTTC. Its translation: CSARRGAKETQYF.

This rearrangement joins TRBV6-5 to TRBJ2-1; D is possibly TRBD2 (6 bases). The closer fit of TRBJ2-5 to the DNA end suggests the J call may be wrong. The CDR3 is 15 amino acids. Germline CDR1 MNHEY, CDR2 SVGAGI. DNA of the CDR3: TGTGCCAGCAGCAGAGGGACTCCTCGGGCCAAGACCCAGTACTTC. This gives the protein CASSRGTPRAKTQYF.

The chain couples TRBV11-2 to TRBJ2-2; D call uncertain. V was pared by 1 base and J by 6 bases, with 6 bases between. This CDR3 region has 13 residues. Germline CDR1 and CDR2: SGHAT and FQNNGV. The CDR3 here is CASSLGPSGELFF. The CDR3 nucleotides are TGTGCCAGCAGCTTAGGCCCTTCCGGGGAGCTGTTTTTT.

The chain uses TRBV5-4 and TRBJ2-3; 12 bases map to TRBD2. Germline values: CDR1 SGHNT, CDR2 YYREEE (reference sequence). J gave up 14 bases and V 0 bases, and 10 bases lay outside the gene matches. The CDR3 consists of 15 residues. CDR3 nucleotides: TGTGCCAGCAGCTTGGAGCCCGCCCTAGCGGGGGGGCTGTATTTT. It encodes CASSLEPALAGGLYF.

At least ten counts were recorded for this clonotype. The chain recombines TRBV7-2 with TRBJ2-1; TRBD1 aligns across 7 bases. CDR3 length: 17 amino acids. Germline lookup yields CDR1 SGHTA and CDR2 FQGNSA. V trimming: 1 base; J trimming: 8 bases; junction bases outside the gene matches: 14. The DNA of the CDR3 is TGTGCCAGCAGCTTAGTCATGACAGGGCGGGTTTGGGATGAGCAGTTCTTC. Residues: CASSLVMTGRVWDEQFF.

This rearrangement joins TRBV6-5 to TRBJ2-7, with 10 bases that match TRBD1. This CDR3 spans 14 amino acids. In germline, CDR1 is MNHEY, CDR2 SVGAGI. J was trimmed by 2 bases and V by 6 bases; bases with no gene match: 4. CDR3 residues: CASRAGTGAYEQYF. In DNA form, the CDR3 reads TGTGCCAGCAGGGCCGGGACAGGGGCCTACGAGCAGTACTTC.

The V call is TRBV4-3, the J call TRBJ1-4; 7 nucleotides align to TRBD1. CDR3 length: 15 residues. Germline values: CDR1 LGHNA, CDR2 YSLEER. With V trimmed by 6 bases and J by 5 bases, 9 bases remained unmatched. The DNA of the CDR3 is TGCGCCAGCAGACCAACAGGGGATAGAAATGAAAAACTGTTTTTT. As protein: CASRPTGDRNEKLFF.

This chain joins TRBV20-1 and TRBJ2-2; D is unresolved. V lost 3 bases, J lost 4 bases, and 12 bases lay in between. The CDR3 sequence is 14 residues long. CDR1 DFQATT and CDR2 SNEGSKA come from the germline V gene (reference sequence). CDR3 sequence: CSASNYASTGELFF. In nucleotides, the CDR3 is TGCAGTGCTAGTAACTACGCGAGCACCGGGGAGCTGTTTTTT.

The chain joins TRBV4-1 to TRBJ1-4; D unresolved. The germline CDR1 and CDR2 sequences are MGHRA and YSYEKL. V was cut by 0 bases and J by 4 bases, with 12 bases left in between. The CDR3 covers 16 residues. The CDR3 loop is CASSQEGNRLNEKLFF. The CDR3 DNA reads as TGCGCCAGCAGCCAAGAGGGAAACAGACTTAATGAAAAACTGTTTTTT.

Turning to this clonotype: A junction end diverges from the germline sequence, so it may reflect a read error. The chain uses TRBV4-2 and TRBJ1-4; D is perhaps TRBD1 (5 bases). CDR1 and CDR2 from the germline V gene are LGHNA and YNFKEQ. The CDR3 contains 15 residues. CDR3 sequence (DNA): TGTGCCAGCAGCCCCCAAAGGGACTTTGGTGAAAAGCTGCTTTTT. As protein: CASSPQRDFGEKLLF.

Here the CDR3 reads CSAPSGQRHNEQFF. CDR3 coding DNA: TGCAGTGCGCCTTCCGGACAGCGCCACAATGAGCAGTTCTTC. The chain has TRBV20-1 and TRBJ2-5; D may be TRBD1 (6 bases). The J call may be wrong; the DNA end is better matched by TRBJ2-1. The CDR3 loop spans 14 amino acids. CDR1 is DFQATT and CDR2 is SNEGSKA in the germline V gene (reference sequence).

The chain links TRBV29-1 to TRBJ2-5; 10 bases agree with TRBD1. The CDR3 extends over 13 amino acids. Losses at the gene ends were 3 bases for V and 6 bases for J; bases not matched to a gene: 4. In germline, CDR1 is SQVTM, CDR2 ANQGSEA. CDR3 residues: CSVDRDRGQTQYF. The CDR3 DNA follows: TGCAGCGTTGATAGGGACAGGGGTCAGACCCAGTACTTC.

In its sample, this clonotype was seen many times. The chain is built from TRBV6-2 or TRBV6-3 and TRBJ1-5; the D is unclear. The CDR3 totals 16 residues. Germline V gene data show CDR1 as MNHEY and CDR2 as SVGEGT. Trimming cost V 6 bases and J 2 bases, with 17 bases left between them. CDR3 coding DNA: TGTGCCAGCAGCCCGCGGGAACGGGGTGGCAATCAGCCCCAGCATTTT. It yields the protein CASSPRERGGNQPQHF.

This chain joins TRBV2 and TRBJ1-4; 9 bases match TRBD1. The V gene end was trimmed by 6 bases and the J gene end by 8 bases; junction bases not matched to a gene: 7. The CDR3 covers 14 residues. Germline loops: CDR1 SNHLY, CDR2 FYNNEI. CDR3: CASRSDRGIEKLFF. The CDR3 nucleotides are TGTGCCAGCAGATCAGACAGGGGGATCGAAAAACTGTTTTTT.